A selection of T cell receptor beta chains follows, all from one sample in a study of early T cells in non-severe SARS-CoV-2 infection. TCRdb re-called the 5' RACE reads with MiXCR, one entry per CDR3 protein. Of about 98,000 distinct CDR3 sequences listed, approximately 10% are singletons. Material for sequencing was whole blood. These receptors all come from an adult who was a healthcare worker with PCR-confirmed SARS-CoV-2 infection or an uninfected control (not recorded which). Each CDR3 is given with its conserved first and last residue. A D gene is named only where the DNA matches it firmly. The size field is filled for only some rows; it gives once, few, many or a size class.

CDR3aa | CDR3nt | v_gene | abundance | j_gene | d_gene
CASREGGSYEQYF | TGTGCCAGCAGGGAAGGGGGCTCCTACGAGCAGTACTTC | TRBV3-1 | - | TRBJ2-7 | -
CASSLGSGANVLTF | TGTGCCAGCAGCCTAGGGTCCGGGGCCAACGTCCTGACTTTC | TRBV3-1 | - | TRBJ2-6 | -
CSARSSPASTGELFF | TGCAGTGCTAGATCTTCCCCAGCGAGCACCGGGGAGCTGTTTTTT | TRBV20-1 | few | TRBJ2-2 | -
CASSPWEADNEKLFF | TGTGCCAGCAGCCCCTGGGAAGCTGATAATGAAAAACTGTTTTTT | TRBV7-6 | many | TRBJ1-4 | -
CASSLTGPITKNTEAFF | TGTGCCAGCAGTTTAACAGGACCCATCACCAAGAACACTGAAGCTTTCTTT | TRBV28 | - | TRBJ1-1 | -
CASSEPHSPGPYYEQYF | TGTGCCAGCAGTGAACCCCACAGCCCGGGACCGTACTACGAGCAGTACTTC | TRBV28 | many | TRBJ2-7 | -
CATSRQGREQFF | TGTGCCACCAGCAGACAGGGCCGTGAGCAGTTCTTC | TRBV15 | - | TRBJ2-1 | -
CSAAGLAGGFGEQFF | TGCAGCGCCGCCGGGTTGGCGGGAGGTTTTGGTGAGCAGTTCTTC | TRBV29-1 | - | TRBJ2-1 | TRBD2
CATTSPSRGNIQYF | TGTGCCACCACCTCGCCGAGTCGGGGAAACATTCAGTACTTC | TRBV15 | once | TRBJ2-4 | -
CASSYSQVGVSSNQPQHF | TGTGCCAGCAGTTACTCGCAGGTGGGGGTTTCTAGCAATCAGCCCCAGCATTTT | TRBV6-6 | many | TRBJ1-5 | -
CSAGGGRRVYNEQFF | TGCAGTGCGGGGGGTGGGCGGAGAGTCTACAATGAGCAGTTCTTC | TRBV20-1 | many | TRBJ2-1 | -
CASSTRGTEAFF | TGTGCCAGCAGTACCCGAGGGACTGAAGCTTTCTTT | TRBV6-2/TRBV6-3 | - | TRBJ1-1 | -
CASSLEAYDLSDTQYF | TGCGCCAGCAGCTTGGAGGCATACGATCTTTCGGATACGCAGTATTTT | TRBV5-1 | many | TRBJ2-3 | -
CSVAGGSRGVNEQYF | TGCAGCGTTGCTGGGGGGAGCAGGGGAGTGAACGAGCAGTACTTC | TRBV29-1 | many | TRBJ2-7 | -
CASSPLDEQFF | TGTGCCAGCTCACCACTAGATGAGCAGTTCTTC | TRBV18 | many | TRBJ2-1 | -
CASSYSDSPYYEQFF | TGTGCCAGCAGTTACTCGGACAGCCCCTACTATGAGCAGTTCTTC | TRBV6-5 | few | TRBJ2-1 | -
CASSIAGYQETQYF | TGTGCCAGCAGTATAGCGGGGTACCAAGAGACCCAGTACTTC | TRBV7-3 | many | TRBJ2-5 | TRBD2
CASSLTGGNTEAFF | TGTGCCAGCAGTTTGACAGGGGGAAACACTGAAGCTTTCTTT | TRBV6-1 | - | TRBJ1-1 | TRBD1
CASSLRPFNRGSRAFF | TGCGCCAGCAGCTTGAGGCCATTCAACAGGGGATCCCGAGCTTTCTTT | TRBV5-1 | many | TRBJ1-1 | TRBD1
CASSPDGLAKNIQYF | TGTGCCAGCAGTCCAGACGGACTAGCCAAAAACATTCAGTACTTC | TRBV2 | many | TRBJ2-4 | -
CASSLEGHRENQPQHF | TGTGCCAGCAGCTTAGAAGGCCACAGGGAAAATCAGCCCCAGCATTTT | TRBV11-1 | - | TRBJ1-5 | -
CASSLSTSRSGELFF | TGTGCCAGCAGCTTAAGCACTAGCCGAAGCGGGGAGCTGTTTTTT | TRBV7-3 | - | TRBJ2-2 | -
CASGQLNTGELFF | TGCGCCAGCGGACAGCTGAACACCGGGGAGCTGTTTTTT | TRBV5-1 | many | TRBJ2-2 | -
CASSETGRSTDTQYF | TGTGCCAGCAGTGAGACAGGCCGTAGCACAGATACGCAGTATTTT | TRBV2 | - | TRBJ2-3 | -
CASSGGTTRRETQYF | TGTGCCAGCAGCGGGGGGACCACCAGGCGGGAGACCCAGTACTTC | TRBV11-2 | once | TRBJ2-5 | -
CASRPTSGGANRYEQFF | TGTGCCAGCAGGCCGACTAGCGGGGGGGCCAATAGGTATGAGCAGTTCTTC | TRBV7-9 | - | TRBJ2-1 | TRBD2
CASSPLNSNQPQHF | TGTGCCAGCTCACCCCTAAATAGCAATCAGCCCCAGCATTTT | TRBV18 | - | TRBJ1-5 | -
CASTPGTGSSPLHF | TGTGCCAGCACCCCCGGGACAGGGTCTTCACCCCTCCACTTT | TRBV11-2 | many | TRBJ1-6 | TRBD1
CSARSKAERTDTQYF | TGCAGTGCTAGATCGAAGGCGGAACGCACAGATACGCAGTATTTT | TRBV20-1 | many | TRBJ2-3 | -
CASSPRTGFGTEAFF | TGTGCCAGCAGCCCCCGGACAGGGTTCGGGACTGAAGCTTTCTTT | TRBV9 | few | TRBJ1-1 | TRBD1
CSATGQAIWHF | TGCAGTGCTACCGGACAGGCGATTTGGCACTTC | TRBV20-1 | few | TRBJ2-7 | TRBD1
CSVDSLGVTDTQYF | TGCAGCGTTGACAGTCTTGGGGTCACAGATACGCAGTATTTT | TRBV29-1 | few | TRBJ2-3 | -
CASSLAGGENTEAFF | TGCGCCAGCAGCTTGGCGGGGGGTGAAAACACTGAAGCTTTCTTT | TRBV5-1 | - | TRBJ1-1 | -
CASSLIAGGAYNEQFF | TGTGCCAGCAGCTTAATAGCGGGAGGTGCCTACAATGAGCAGTTCTTC | TRBV7-8 | - | TRBJ2-1 | TRBD2
CASSPRVGYTF | TGTGCCAGCAGCCCCAGGGTCGGCTACACCTTC | TRBV28 | - | TRBJ1-2 | -
CASGTGGLAGDEQYF | TGTGCCAGCGGGACAGGGGGCCTGGCGGGAGATGAGCAGTACTTC | TRBV6-6 | many | TRBJ2-7 | TRBD1
CASRTDNYNEQFF | TGTGCCAGCAGGACTGATAACTACAATGAGCAGTTCTTC | TRBV2 | - | TRBJ2-1 | -
CASSVTGLWQYNEQFF | TGTGCCAGCAGCGTTACGGGCCTCTGGCAATACAATGAGCAGTTCTTC | TRBV7-3 | - | TRBJ2-1 | -
CSAWVAGPETQYF | TGCAGTGCGTGGGTAGCGGGCCCAGAGACCCAGTACTTC | TRBV20-1 | - | TRBJ2-5 | TRBD2
CSASPLDRGGEKLFF | TGCAGTGCTAGTCCCTTGGACAGGGGAGGAGAAAAACTGTTTTTT | TRBV20-1 | many | TRBJ1-4 | TRBD1
CASNRLRGNTEAFF | TGTGCCAGCAACAGGCTAAGGGGTAACACTGAAGCTTTCTTT | TRBV6-2/TRBV6-3 | few | TRBJ1-1 | -
CASSLGARTDTQYF | TGTGCCAGCAGCTTAGGGGCGAGGACAGATACGCAGTATTTT | TRBV7-3 | few | TRBJ2-3 | -
CASSPRGMVKYEQYF | TGTGCCAGCTCACCACGGGGGATGGTCAAGTACGAGCAGTACTTC | TRBV18 | - | TRBJ2-7 | -
CAIVAGNGVYNEQFF | TGTGCCATCGTAGCGGGGAATGGTGTGTACAATGAGCAGTTCTTC | TRBV2 | many | TRBJ2-1 | TRBD2
CASSRLGQGKYGYTF | TGTGCCAGCAGCCGCTTGGGACAGGGGAAATATGGCTACACCTTC | TRBV5-6 | many | TRBJ1-2 | TRBD1
CASSVGQDYGYTF | TGTGCCAGCAGCGTAGGTCAGGACTATGGCTACACCTTC | TRBV9 | - | TRBJ1-2 | -
CSVANRDSPLHF | TGCAGCGTCGCGAACAGGGACTCACCCCTCCACTTT | TRBV29-1 | - | TRBJ1-6 | -
CASSLEGTVGMQYF | TGTGCCAGCAGCTTAGAAGGGACCGTTGGTATGCAGTACTTC | TRBV7-8 | - | TRBJ2-7 | -
CASSPQGLAKNIQYF | TGTGCCAGCAGTCCTCAGGGGCTAGCCAAAAACATTCAGTACTTC | TRBV7-2 | - | TRBJ2-4 | -
CASSQAGTGDEKLFF | TGCGCCAGCAGCCAAGCCGGGACAGGAGATGAAAAACTGTTTTTT | TRBV4-1 | many | TRBJ1-4 | TRBD1
CASSQESPGTGFEKLFF | TGCGCCAGCAGCCAAGAGTCGCCCGGGACAGGATTTGAAAAACTGTTTTTT | TRBV4-1 | - | TRBJ1-4 | TRBD1
CASSEDRWGPSLF | TGTGCCAGCAGTGAAGATAGGTGGGGACCCAGTCTTTTT | TRBV2 | few | TRBJ1-4 | -
CSVVGPGLYEQYF | TGCAGCGTTGTGGGACCGGGCCTCTACGAGCAGTACTTC | TRBV29-1 | - | TRBJ2-7 | -
CSVGGVDSYEQYF | TGCAGCGTGGGGGGCGTAGACTCCTACGAGCAGTACTTC | TRBV29-1 | - | TRBJ2-7 | -
CASSSLLSSYEQYF | TGCGCCAGCAGCTCGCTATTAAGTTCCTACGAGCAGTACTTC | TRBV5-1 | many | TRBJ2-7 | -
CSVGDRADSPLHF | TGCAGCGTTGGGGACAGGGCTGATTCACCCCTCCACTTT | TRBV29-1 | many | TRBJ1-6 | TRBD1
CASSQLPQGSTDTQYF | TGTGCCAGCAGCCAACTCCCCCAGGGAAGCACAGATACGCAGTATTTT | TRBV4-2 | many | TRBJ2-3 | -
CASSLVNEQFF | TGTGCCAGCAGTTTAGTAAATGAGCAGTTCTTC | TRBV12-3/TRBV12-4 | many | TRBJ2-1 | -
CASSYGTDLKNYGYTF | TGTGCCAGCAGTTACGGGACCGACTTAAAGAACTATGGCTACACCTTC | TRBV6-5 | - | TRBJ1-2 | -
CASSQDRAQRSNEKLFF | TGTGCCAGCAGCCAAGATCGGGCGCAAAGGAGTAATGAAAAACTGTTTTTT | TRBV4-2 | few | TRBJ1-4 | -